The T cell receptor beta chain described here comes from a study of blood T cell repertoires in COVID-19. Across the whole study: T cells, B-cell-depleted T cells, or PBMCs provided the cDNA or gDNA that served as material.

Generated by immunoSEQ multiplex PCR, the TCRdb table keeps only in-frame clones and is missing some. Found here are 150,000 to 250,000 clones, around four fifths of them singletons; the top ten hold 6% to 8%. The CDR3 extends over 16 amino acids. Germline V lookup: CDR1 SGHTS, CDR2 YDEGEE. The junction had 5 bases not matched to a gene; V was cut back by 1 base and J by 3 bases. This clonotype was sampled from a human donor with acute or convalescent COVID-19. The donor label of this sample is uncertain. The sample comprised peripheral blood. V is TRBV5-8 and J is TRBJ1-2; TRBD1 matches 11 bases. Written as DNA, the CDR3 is TGTGCCAGCAGCTTGATCAGGACAGGGGGCTACTATGGCTACACCTTC. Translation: CASSLIRTGGYYGYTF.